These 5 T cell receptor beta chains share one sample of origin, sequenced in a study of blood T cell repertoires in COVID-19. The protocol was immunoSEQ multiplex PCR, while the TCRdb copy is restricted to in-frame clones and leaves out a portion. The sample includes 140,000 to 150,000 clones, 81% seen only once; the top ten take roughly 8%. Sequencing input: peripheral blood. The receptors originated from a human donor with acute or convalescent COVID-19. The donor label of this sample is uncertain.

The CDR3 nucleotides read TGTGCCAGCAGTTCAAGCCCGCCGGACAGGGGTTCACCCCTCCACTTT. The encoded protein is CASSSSPPDRGSPLHF. V usage is TRBV6-5 and J usage is TRBJ1-6; 9 bases agree with TRBD1. The V segment lost 4 bases and the J segment 9 bases; nucleotides outside the gene matches: 10. Germline CDR1 is MNHEY and CDR2 is SVGAGI. CDR3 length: 16 residues.

The CDR3 bases are TGTGCCAGCAGTTTGGTGAGGGCGACACTACTCTATGGCTACACCTTC. Amino acids: CASSLVRATLLYGYTF. This chain joins TRBV27 and TRBJ1-2; no clear D gene. V was clipped by 3 bases and J by 4 bases, with 18 bases between them. The germline CDR1 and CDR2 sequences are MNHEY and SMNVEV (reference sequence). This CDR3 is 16 amino acids long.

This chain uses TRBV27 with TRBJ2-1; D gene ambiguous. CDR3 length: 14 residues. V shed 0 bases and J shed 7 bases, with 10 bases lying between them. CDR1 is MNHEY and CDR2 is SMNVEV in the germline V gene (reference sequence). The CDR3 DNA reads as TGTGCCAGCAGTTTATCGTTTAGATTAAATGAGCAGTTCTTC. It yields the protein CASSLSFRLNEQFF.

The chain recombines TRBV6-5 with TRBJ2-1; possibly TRBD1 for D (6 bases). Germline CDR1 reads MNHEY; CDR2 reads SVGAGI. Trimming left V 5 bases short and J 6 bases short, with 14 bases between. There are 14 residues in the CDR3. This CDR3 reads CASSNQVTGNEQFF. The CDR3 DNA is TGTGCCAGCAGTAACCAAGTGACAGGCAATGAGCAGTTCTTC.

The gene calls are TRBV5-1 and TRBJ2-3; tentative D call: TRBD2 (6 bases). Germline assignment: CDR1 SGHRS and CDR2 YFSETQ. There are 16 residues in the CDR3. V lost 4 bases to trimming and J lost 2 bases, with 17 bases between them. For the CDR3, the DNA is TGCGCCAGCAGCCAAAAGGGCGGGGACCTCACAGATACGCAGTATTTT. Translation: CASSQKGGDLTDTQYF.